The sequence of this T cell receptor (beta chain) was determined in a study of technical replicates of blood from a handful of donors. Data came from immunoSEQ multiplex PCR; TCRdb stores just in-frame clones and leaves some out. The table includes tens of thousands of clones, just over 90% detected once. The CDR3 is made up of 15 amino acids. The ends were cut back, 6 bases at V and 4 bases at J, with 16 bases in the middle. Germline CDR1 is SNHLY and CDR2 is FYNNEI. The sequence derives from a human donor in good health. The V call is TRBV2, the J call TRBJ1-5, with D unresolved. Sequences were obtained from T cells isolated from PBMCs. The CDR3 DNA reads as TGTGCCAGCAGCCGAGATTCGATGAAAAATCAGCCCCAGCATTTT. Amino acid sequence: CASSRDSMKNQPQHF.